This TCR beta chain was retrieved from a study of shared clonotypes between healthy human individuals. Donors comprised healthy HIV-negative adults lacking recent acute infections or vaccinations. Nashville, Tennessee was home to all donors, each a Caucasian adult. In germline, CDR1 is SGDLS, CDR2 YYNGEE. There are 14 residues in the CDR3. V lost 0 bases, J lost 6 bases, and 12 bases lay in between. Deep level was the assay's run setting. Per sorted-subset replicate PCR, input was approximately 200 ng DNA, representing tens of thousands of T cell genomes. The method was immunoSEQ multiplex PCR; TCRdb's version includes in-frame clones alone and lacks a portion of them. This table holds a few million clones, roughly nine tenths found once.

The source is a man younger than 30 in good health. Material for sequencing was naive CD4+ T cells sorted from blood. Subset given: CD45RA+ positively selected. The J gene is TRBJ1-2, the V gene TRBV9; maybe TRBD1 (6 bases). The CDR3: CASSVGRGPNGYTF. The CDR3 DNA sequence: TGTGCCAGCAGCGTAGGGCGGGGGCCCAATGGCTACACCTTC.